Each of the 24 T cell receptor beta chains below was sequenced from the same sample in a study of blood T cell repertoires in COVID-19. TCRdb's table, derived via immunoSEQ multiplex PCR, lists solely in-frame clones and lacks some. The sample includes some 42,000 clones, around four fifths of them seen just once. The sample taken for sequencing was peripheral blood. These receptors all stem from a man aged 50 or older with active COVID-19.

The rearrangement links TRBV7-2 to TRBJ2-7; the match to TRBD2 covers 9 bases. Germline trimming cut 5 bases from V and 6 bases from J; bases unmatched to any gene: 11. The germline V gene has CDR1 SGHTA and CDR2 FQGNSA. The CDR3 has 15 amino acids. The CDR3 coding sequence is TGTGCCAGCAGCCCCCTCGCGGGAGGGAGGGGCGAGCAGTACTTC. It is translated as CASSPLAGGRGEQYF.

The rearrangement uses TRBV7-9 and TRBJ1-1; 9 nucleotides agree with TRBD1. Germline assignment: CDR1 SEHNR and CDR2 FQNEAQ (reference sequence). CDR3 size: 16 residues. The junction had 8 bases not matched to a gene; V was cut back by 1 base and J by 5 bases. The CDR3, as DNA: TGTGCCAGCAGCTTAGGGGACAGGGCGTTTAGGACTGAAGCTTTCTTT. Protein sequence: CASSLGDRAFRTEAFF.

The chain employs TRBV18 and TRBJ2-2; 12 nucleotides line up with TRBD1. Looked up from germline, CDR1 is KGHSH and CDR2 is LQKENI. The CDR3 length is 17 residues. V dropped 2 bases and J dropped 6; count of bases not matched to a gene: 7. DNA of the CDR3: TGTGCCAGCTCACCAGGGACAGGGGGCGCCCCCGCCGGGGAGCTGTTTTTT. Protein product: CASSPGTGGAPAGELFF.

This chain joins TRBV3-1 (or the pseudogene TRBV3-2) and TRBJ2-3, with 9 bases lining up with TRBD2. In germline, CDR1 is LGHDT, CDR2 YNNKEL (reference sequence). This CDR3 contains 18 residues. Trimming at V came to 5 bases and at J to 4 bases, leaving 16 bases not matched to a gene. The CDR3 DNA is TGTGCCAGCAGCGGGGGCGGGAGGGCCGTAAAGGGGGCAGATACGCAGTATTTT. Amino acid sequence: CASSGGGRAVKGADTQYF.

Note on this clone: A junction boundary mismatches the germline segment, possibly from a read error. The chain combines TRBV11-1 with TRBJ2-7; 8 positions match TRBD2. Germline V lookup: CDR1 SGHAT, CDR2 FQDESV (reference sequence). CDR3 length: 15 residues. The CDR3: CASSLVAGISSEQYF. In DNA, the CDR3 is TGTGCCAGCAGCTTAGTAGCGGGGATCTCCTCCGAGCAGTACTTC. The complete variable domain, with remaining parts taken from reference TRBV11-1 and TRBJ2-7, reads EAEVAQSPRYKITEKSQAVAFWCDPISGHATLYWYRQILGQGPELLVQFQDESVVDDSQLPKDRFSAERLKGVDSTLKIQPAELGDSAMYLCASSLVAGISSEQYFGPGTRLTVT.

The CDR3, as DNA: TGTGCCAGCAGCTTAGGCGGACAACCTAACTATGGCTACACCTTC. Translating it yields CASSLGGQPNYGYTF. This chain uses TRBV5-5 with TRBJ1-2; D is perhaps TRBD1 (5 bases). Trimming removed 2 bases at V and 0 bases at J, with 11 bases between. Germline values: CDR1 SGHKS, CDR2 YYEKEE (reference sequence). The CDR3 totals 15 residues.

The rearrangement joins TRBV7-2 to TRBJ1-4; a possible D gene is TRBD1 (5 bases). In germline, CDR1 is SGHTA, CDR2 FQGNSA. CDR3 size: 15 residues. V lost 5 bases to trimming and J lost 3 bases, with 13 bases between them. The CDR3 loop is CASSGRGAPNEKLFF. The CDR3 DNA follows: TGTGCCAGCAGCGGGAGGGGAGCCCCTAATGAAAAACTGTTTTTT.

This chain connects TRBV11-2 to TRBJ2-3; D perhaps matches TRBD1 (5 bases). The V gene lost 2 bases and the J gene lost 4 bases, with 10 bases spanning the gap. The CDR3 contains 14 residues. Germline V gene lookup returns CDR1 SGHAT and CDR2 FQNNGV. The CDR3 DNA reads TGTGCCAGCAGCTTACGCAGGGCTTCAGATACGCAGTATTTT. Protein: CASSLRRASDTQYF.

The chain carries TRBV6-6 and TRBJ1-3; TRBD1 aligns across 7 bases. The CDR3 length is 12 residues. V lost 10 bases and J lost 4; bases outside the gene matches: 4. Germline loops: CDR1 MNHNY, CDR2 SVGAGI (reference sequence). This CDR3 is CATEGAGNTIYF. Here the CDR3 DNA reads TGTGCCACCGAGGGGGCCGGAAACACCATATATTTT.

The chain is built from TRBV27 and TRBJ1-4; 7 bases are a match to TRBD1. Germline CDR1 MNHEY, CDR2 SMNVEV (reference sequence). The V gene end was trimmed by 6 bases and the J gene end by 2 bases; junction bases not matched to a gene: 6. The CDR3 spans 15 residues. This CDR3 is CASSTGVTTNEKLFF. In nucleotides, the CDR3 is TGTGCCAGCAGCACAGGGGTCACCACTAATGAAAAACTGTTTTTT.

This rearrangement joins TRBV9 to TRBJ2-3; 7 bases fit TRBD1. J lost 0 bases, V lost 3 bases, and 1 base had no gene match. The CDR3 is 14 residues long. Germline CDR1 reads SGDLS; CDR2 reads YYNGEE. CDR3 DNA: TGTGCCAGCAGCGCAGGGGGTAGCACAGATACGCAGTATTTT. The encoded protein is CASSAGGSTDTQYF. Supplemented by reference TRBV9 and TRBJ2-3, the full variable domain reads DSGVTQTPKHLITATGQRVTLRCSPRSGDLSVYWYQQSLDQGLQFLIQYYNGEERAKGNILERFSAQQFPDLHSELNLSSLELGDSALYFCASSAGGSTDTQYFGPGTRLTVL.

The chain couples TRBV14 to TRBJ2-7; 9 bases are shared with TRBD2. The ends lost 5 bases at V and 2 bases at J; junction bases unmatched: 7. Germline values: CDR1 SGHDN, CDR2 FVKESK. The CDR3 runs 15 residues. The CDR3 sequence is CASSARLAAPYEQYF. The CDR3 DNA follows: TGTGCCAGCAGCGCACGACTAGCGGCCCCCTACGAGCAGTACTTC.

CDR3 amino acids: CASSKDRGETQYF. DNA for the CDR3: TGTGCCAGCAGCAAGGACAGGGGGGAGACCCAGTACTTC. The J gene is TRBJ2-5, the V gene TRBV7-7, with 10 positions matching TRBD1. This CDR3 has 13 residues. With V trimmed by 5 bases and J by 5 bases, 2 bases remained unmatched. Germline assignment: CDR1 SSHAT and CDR2 FNYEAQ (reference sequence).

This rearrangement joins TRBV9 to TRBJ2-5; 7 nucleotides agree with TRBD1. Germline V gene sequence: CDR1 SGDLS, CDR2 YYNGEE. The CDR3 has 17 residues. The junction had 13 bases not matched to a gene; V was cut back by 0 bases and J by 5 bases. CDR3 nucleotides: TGTGCCAGCAGCGTAGGTAACCGGGACAGTTTTCTCGAGACCCAGTACTTC. It encodes CASSVGNRDSFLETQYF.

This chain uses TRBV2 with TRBJ2-7; D is possibly TRBD2 (6 bases). In germline, CDR1 is SNHLY, CDR2 FYNNEI. The CDR3 runs to 15 residues. Trimming removed 8 bases at V and 3 bases at J, with 20 bases between. The CDR3 sequence is CASGTPTGLSYEQYF. CDR3 in DNA: TGTGCCAGCGGTACCCCGACGGGACTTAGCTACGAGCAGTACTTC.

The V call is TRBV28, the J call TRBJ2-1; 9 bases are shared with TRBD1. Trimming removed 6 bases from V and 6 bases from J; junction bases left unmatched: 15. Germline values: CDR1 MDHEN, CDR2 SYDVKM. This CDR3 is 17 amino acids long. The CDR3, as DNA: TGTGCCAGCAGCCTTACGGTTTCGGGACAGGGATCCAATGAGCAGTTCTTC. Its translation: CASSLTVSGQGSNEQFF.

The genes are TRBV5-1 and TRBJ2-5, with TRBD1 matching 8 bases. There are 16 residues in the CDR3. V was clipped by 5 bases and J by 2 bases; unmatched bases: 11. CDR1 SGHRS and CDR2 YFSETQ come from the germline V gene. CDR3 DNA sequence: TGCGCCAGCAGATCTGGACAGGGAACCCTTCAAGAGACCCAGTACTTC. It specifies CASRSGQGTLQETQYF. The entire variable domain, with the rest obtained from reference TRBV5-1 and TRBJ2-5, is as follows: KAGVTQTPRYLIKTRGQQVTLSCSPISGHRSVSWYQQTPGQGLQFLFEYFSETQRNKGNFPGRFSGRQFSNSRSEMNVSTLELGDSALYLCASRSGQGTLQETQYFGPGTRLLVL.

CDR3 DNA sequence: TGTGCCAGCAGCCCCCAACGGGACAGGGGGTCACTATATAATTCACCCCTCCACTTT. It specifies CASSPQRDRGSLYNSPLHF. V gene TRBV14 combines with J gene TRBJ1-6, with 11 bases identical to TRBD1. CDR3 length equals 19 residues. CDR1 and CDR2 from the germline V gene are SGHDN and FVKESK. Trimming took 4 bases from V and 4 from J; bases not matched to a gene: 12.

This chain joins TRBV12-5 and TRBJ1-1; 7 bases fit TRBD1. CDR3 length: 16 residues. The ends lost 7 bases at V and 4 bases at J; junction bases unmatched: 15. Germline V gene lookup returns CDR1 LGHNT and CDR2 FRNRAP. The CDR3 nucleotides read TGTGCTAGTGCTGTGACAGGGTTTGGGCAGGGCACTGAAGCTTTCTTT. Translating it yields CASAVTGFGQGTEAFF.

The chain combines TRBV6-5 with TRBJ1-2; D call uncertain. Germline V gene data show CDR1 as MNHEY and CDR2 as SVGAGI. This CDR3 comprises 10 residues. The V end was cut by 8 bases, the J end by 5 bases, with 6 bases between. The CDR3 nucleotides are TGTGCCAGCGGTAGTTATGGCTACACCTTC. It codes for CASGSYGYTF.

This rearrangement joins TRBV5-4 to TRBJ1-4; D might be TRBD1 (5 bases). Trimming cost V 4 bases and J 2 bases, with 12 bases left between them. The germline V gene has CDR1 SGHNT and CDR2 YYREEE (reference sequence). The CDR3 contains 15 residues. CDR3 amino acids: CASSAGGSTNEKLFF. The DNA for the CDR3 is TGTGCCAGCAGCGCCGGGGGTTCTACTAATGAAAAACTGTTTTTT.

This rearrangement joins TRBV12-3 or TRBV12-4 to TRBJ1-5; no clear D. V was pared by 2 bases and J by 0 bases, with 2 bases between. The CDR3 runs to 13 residues. This CDR3 is CASSLHSNQPQHF. The CDR3 bases are TGTGCCAGCAGTTTACATAGCAATCAGCCCCAGCATTTT.

The chain couples TRBV6-5 to TRBJ1-6; D not resolved. The CDR3 sequence is 13 residues long. Germline CDR1 reads MNHEY; CDR2 reads SVGAGI. The germline V and J ends were trimmed by 2 bases and 7 bases, with 6 bases remaining between them. The CDR3 DNA follows: TGTGCCAGCAGTTACGGCTTAAATTCACCCCTCCACTTT. This sequence encodes CASSYGLNSPLHF.

Only a few counts were recorded for this clone. The V and J genes are TRBV12-5 and TRBJ2-2; TRBD2 matches at 13 bases. This CDR3 is built from 18 residues. V lost 0 bases, J lost 5 bases, and 6 bases stayed unmatched. Germline loops: CDR1 LGHNT, CDR2 FRNRAP. The CDR3 reads CASGLVLAGGPGTGELFF. The CDR3 region has the DNA TGTGCTAGTGGTTTGGTACTAGCGGGAGGGCCCGGGACCGGGGAGCTGTTTTTT.